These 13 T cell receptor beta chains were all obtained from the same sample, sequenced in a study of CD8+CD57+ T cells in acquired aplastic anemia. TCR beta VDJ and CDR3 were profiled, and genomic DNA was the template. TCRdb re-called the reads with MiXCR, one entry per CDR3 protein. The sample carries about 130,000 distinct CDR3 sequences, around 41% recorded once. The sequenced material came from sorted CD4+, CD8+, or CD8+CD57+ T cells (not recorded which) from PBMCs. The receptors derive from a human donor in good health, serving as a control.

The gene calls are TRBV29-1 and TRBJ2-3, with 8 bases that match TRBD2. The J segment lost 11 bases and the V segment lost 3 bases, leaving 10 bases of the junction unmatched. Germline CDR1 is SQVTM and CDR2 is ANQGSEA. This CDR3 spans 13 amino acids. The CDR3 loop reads CSVEGGRTNEQYF. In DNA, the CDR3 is TGCAGCGTTGAGGGCGGGAGGACCAATGAGCAGTATTTT.

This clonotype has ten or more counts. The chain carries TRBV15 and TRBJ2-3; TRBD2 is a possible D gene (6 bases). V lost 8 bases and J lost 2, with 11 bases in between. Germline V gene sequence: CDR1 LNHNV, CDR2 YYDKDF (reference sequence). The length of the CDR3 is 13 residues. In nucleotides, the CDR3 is TGTGCCACCGAAACTAGCCCCACAGATACGCAGTATTTT. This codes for CATETSPTDTQYF. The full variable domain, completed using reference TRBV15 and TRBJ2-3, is DAMVIQNPRYQVTQFGKPVTLSCSQTLNHNVMYWYQQKSSQAPKLLFHYYDKDFNNEADTPDNFQSRRPNTSFCFLDIRSPGLGDTAMYLCATETSPTDTQYFGPGTRLTVL.

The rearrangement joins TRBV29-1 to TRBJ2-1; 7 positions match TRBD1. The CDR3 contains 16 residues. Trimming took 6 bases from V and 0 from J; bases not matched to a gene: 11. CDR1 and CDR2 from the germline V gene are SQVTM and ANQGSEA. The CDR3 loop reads CSVADRDPSSYNEQFF. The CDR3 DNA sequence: TGCAGCGTAGCAGACAGGGACCCGAGCTCCTACAATGAGCAGTTCTTC.

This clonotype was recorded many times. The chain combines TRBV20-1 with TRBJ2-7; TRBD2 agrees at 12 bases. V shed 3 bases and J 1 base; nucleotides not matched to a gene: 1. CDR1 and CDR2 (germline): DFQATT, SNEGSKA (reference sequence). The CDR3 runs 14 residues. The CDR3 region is CSARLAGGSYEQYF. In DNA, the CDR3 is TGCAGTGCTAGGCTAGCGGGAGGGTCCTACGAGCAGTACTTC.

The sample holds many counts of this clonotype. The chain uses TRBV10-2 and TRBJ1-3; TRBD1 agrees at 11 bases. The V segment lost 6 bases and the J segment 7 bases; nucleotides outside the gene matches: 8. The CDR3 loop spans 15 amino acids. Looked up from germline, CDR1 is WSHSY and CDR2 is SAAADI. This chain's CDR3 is CASRDYRDRGNTIYF. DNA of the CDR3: TGCGCCAGCAGGGACTACCGGGACAGGGGGAACACCATATATTTT.

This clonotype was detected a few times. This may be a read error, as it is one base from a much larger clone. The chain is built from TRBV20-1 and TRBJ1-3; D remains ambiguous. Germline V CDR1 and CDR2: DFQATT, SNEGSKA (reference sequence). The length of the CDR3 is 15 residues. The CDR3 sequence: CSALGGTSSGNAIYF. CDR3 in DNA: TGCAGTGCCCTGGGAGGTACGTCGTCTGGAAACGCCATATATTTT.

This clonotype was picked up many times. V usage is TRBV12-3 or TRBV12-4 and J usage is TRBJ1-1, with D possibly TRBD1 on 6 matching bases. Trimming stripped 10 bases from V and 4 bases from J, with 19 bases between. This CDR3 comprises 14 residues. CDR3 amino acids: CATGRAQGFTEAFF. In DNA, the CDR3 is TGTGCCACGGGCCGGGCACAGGGATTCACTGAAGCTTTCTTT.

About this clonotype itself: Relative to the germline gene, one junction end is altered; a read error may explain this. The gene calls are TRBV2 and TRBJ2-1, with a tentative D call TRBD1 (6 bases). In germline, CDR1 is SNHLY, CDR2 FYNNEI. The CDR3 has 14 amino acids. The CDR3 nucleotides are TGTGCCAGCATGGCCGGCAGGGGTCGGAATGAGCAATTCTTC. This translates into CASMAGRGRNEQFF.

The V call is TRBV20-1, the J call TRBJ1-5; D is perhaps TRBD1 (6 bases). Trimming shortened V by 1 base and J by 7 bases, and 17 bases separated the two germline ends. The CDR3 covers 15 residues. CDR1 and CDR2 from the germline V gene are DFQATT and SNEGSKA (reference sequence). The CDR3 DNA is TGCAGTGCTAGAGGGGAACAGGGAGACGGCCAGCCCCAGCATTTT. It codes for CSARGEQGDGQPQHF.

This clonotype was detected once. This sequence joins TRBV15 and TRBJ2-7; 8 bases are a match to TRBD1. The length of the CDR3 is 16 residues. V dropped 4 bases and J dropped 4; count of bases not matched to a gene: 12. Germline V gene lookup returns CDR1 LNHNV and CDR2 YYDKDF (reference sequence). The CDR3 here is CATSTLSGTGVYEQYF. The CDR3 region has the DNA TGTGCCACCAGCACCTTATCCGGGACAGGAGTATACGAGCAGTACTTC.

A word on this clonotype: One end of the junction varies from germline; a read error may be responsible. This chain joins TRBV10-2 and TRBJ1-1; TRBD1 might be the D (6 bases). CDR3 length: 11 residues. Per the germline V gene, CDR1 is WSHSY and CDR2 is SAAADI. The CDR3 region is CATKDSTEAFF. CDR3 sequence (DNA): TGTGCCACCAAGGACAGCACTGAAGCTTTCTTT.

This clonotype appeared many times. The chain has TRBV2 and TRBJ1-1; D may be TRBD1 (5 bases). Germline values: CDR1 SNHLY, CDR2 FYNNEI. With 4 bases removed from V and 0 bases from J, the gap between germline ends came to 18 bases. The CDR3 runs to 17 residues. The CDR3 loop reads CASSGGRGGGMNTEAFF. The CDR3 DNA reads TGTGCCAGCAGTGGGGGTAGGGGAGGAGGAATGAACACTGAAGCTTTCTTT. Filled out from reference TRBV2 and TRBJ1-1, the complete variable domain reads EPEVTQTPSHQVTQMGQEVILRCVPISNHLYFYWYRQILGQKVEFLVSFYNNEISEKSEIFDDQFSVERPDGSNFTLKIRSTKLEDSAMYFCASSGGRGGGMNTEAFFGQGTRLTVV.

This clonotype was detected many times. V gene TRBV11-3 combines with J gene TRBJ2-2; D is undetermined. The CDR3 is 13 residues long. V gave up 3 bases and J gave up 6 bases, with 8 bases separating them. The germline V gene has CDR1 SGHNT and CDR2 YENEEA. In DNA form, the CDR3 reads TGTGCCAGCAGCTTTGGGCTCCCCGGGGAGCTGTTTTTT. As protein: CASSFGLPGELFF. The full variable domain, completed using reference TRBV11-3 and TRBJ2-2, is EAGVVQSPRYKIIEKKQPVAFWCNPISGHNTLYWYLQNLGQGPELLIRYENEEAVDDSQLPKDRFSAERLKGVDSTLKIQPAELGDSAVYLCASSFGLPGELFFGEGSRLTVL.